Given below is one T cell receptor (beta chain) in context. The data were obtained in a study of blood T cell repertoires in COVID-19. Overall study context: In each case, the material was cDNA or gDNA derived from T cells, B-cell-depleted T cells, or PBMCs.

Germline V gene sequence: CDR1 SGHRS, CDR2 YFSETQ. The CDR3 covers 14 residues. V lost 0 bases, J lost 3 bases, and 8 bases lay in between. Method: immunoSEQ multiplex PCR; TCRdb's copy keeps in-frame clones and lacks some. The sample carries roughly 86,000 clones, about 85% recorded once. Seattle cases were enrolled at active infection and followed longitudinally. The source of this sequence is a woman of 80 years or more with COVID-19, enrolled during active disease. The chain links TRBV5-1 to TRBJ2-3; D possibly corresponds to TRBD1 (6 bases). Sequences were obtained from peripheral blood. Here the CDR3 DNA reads TGCGCCAGCAGCTTGGACACAGGGACAGATACGCAGTATTTT. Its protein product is CASSLDTGTDTQYF.